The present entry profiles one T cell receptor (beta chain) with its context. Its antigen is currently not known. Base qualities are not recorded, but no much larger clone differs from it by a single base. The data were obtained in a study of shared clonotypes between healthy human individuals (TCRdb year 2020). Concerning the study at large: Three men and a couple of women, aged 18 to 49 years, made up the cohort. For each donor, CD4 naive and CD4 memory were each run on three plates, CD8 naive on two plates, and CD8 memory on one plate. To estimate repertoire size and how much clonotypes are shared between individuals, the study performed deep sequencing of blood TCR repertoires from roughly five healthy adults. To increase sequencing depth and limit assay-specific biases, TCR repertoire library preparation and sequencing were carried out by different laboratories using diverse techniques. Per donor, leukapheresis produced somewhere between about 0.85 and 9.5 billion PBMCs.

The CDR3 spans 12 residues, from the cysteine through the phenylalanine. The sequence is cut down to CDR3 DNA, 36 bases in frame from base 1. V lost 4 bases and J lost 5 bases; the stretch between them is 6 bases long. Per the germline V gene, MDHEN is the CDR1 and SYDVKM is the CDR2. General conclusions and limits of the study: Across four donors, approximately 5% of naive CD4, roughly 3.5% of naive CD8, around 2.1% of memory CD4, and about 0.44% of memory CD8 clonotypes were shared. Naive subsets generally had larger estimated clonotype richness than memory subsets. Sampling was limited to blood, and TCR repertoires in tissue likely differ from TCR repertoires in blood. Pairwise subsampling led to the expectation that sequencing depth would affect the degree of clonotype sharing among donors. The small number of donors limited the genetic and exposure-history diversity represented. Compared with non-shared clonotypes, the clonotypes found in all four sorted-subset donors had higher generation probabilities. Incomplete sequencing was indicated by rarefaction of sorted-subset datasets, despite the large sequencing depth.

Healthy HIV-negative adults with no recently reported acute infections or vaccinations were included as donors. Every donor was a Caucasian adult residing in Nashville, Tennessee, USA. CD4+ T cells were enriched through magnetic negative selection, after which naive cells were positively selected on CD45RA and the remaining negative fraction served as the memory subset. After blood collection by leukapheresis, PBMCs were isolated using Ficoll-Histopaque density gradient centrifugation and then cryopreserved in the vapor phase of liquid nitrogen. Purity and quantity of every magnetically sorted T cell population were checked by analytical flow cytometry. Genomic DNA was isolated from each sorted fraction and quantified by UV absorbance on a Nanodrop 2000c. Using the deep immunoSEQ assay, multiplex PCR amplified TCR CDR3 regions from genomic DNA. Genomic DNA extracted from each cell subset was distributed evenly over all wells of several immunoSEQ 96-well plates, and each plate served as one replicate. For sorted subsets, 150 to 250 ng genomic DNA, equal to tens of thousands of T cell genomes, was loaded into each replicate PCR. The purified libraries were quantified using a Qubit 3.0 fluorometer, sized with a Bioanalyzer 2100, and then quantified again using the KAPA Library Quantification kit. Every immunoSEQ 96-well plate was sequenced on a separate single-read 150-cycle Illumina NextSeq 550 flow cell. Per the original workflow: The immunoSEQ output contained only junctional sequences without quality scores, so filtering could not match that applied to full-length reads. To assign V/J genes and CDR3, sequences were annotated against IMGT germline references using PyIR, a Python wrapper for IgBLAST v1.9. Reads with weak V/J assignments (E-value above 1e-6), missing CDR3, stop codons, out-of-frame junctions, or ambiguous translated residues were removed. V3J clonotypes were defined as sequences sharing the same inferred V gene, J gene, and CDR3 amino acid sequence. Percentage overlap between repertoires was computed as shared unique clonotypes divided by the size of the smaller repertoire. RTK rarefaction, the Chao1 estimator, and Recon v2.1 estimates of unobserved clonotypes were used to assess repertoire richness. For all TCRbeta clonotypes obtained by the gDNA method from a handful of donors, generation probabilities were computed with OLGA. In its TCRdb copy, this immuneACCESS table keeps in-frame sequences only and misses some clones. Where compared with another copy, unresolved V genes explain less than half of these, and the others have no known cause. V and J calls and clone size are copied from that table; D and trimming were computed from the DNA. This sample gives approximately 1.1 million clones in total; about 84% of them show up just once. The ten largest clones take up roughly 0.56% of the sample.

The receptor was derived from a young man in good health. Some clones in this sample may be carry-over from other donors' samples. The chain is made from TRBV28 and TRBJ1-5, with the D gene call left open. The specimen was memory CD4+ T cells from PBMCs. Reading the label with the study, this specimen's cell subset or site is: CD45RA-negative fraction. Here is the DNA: TGTGCCAGCAGTTACGGCGATCAGCCCCAGCATTTT. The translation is CASSYGDQPQHF.